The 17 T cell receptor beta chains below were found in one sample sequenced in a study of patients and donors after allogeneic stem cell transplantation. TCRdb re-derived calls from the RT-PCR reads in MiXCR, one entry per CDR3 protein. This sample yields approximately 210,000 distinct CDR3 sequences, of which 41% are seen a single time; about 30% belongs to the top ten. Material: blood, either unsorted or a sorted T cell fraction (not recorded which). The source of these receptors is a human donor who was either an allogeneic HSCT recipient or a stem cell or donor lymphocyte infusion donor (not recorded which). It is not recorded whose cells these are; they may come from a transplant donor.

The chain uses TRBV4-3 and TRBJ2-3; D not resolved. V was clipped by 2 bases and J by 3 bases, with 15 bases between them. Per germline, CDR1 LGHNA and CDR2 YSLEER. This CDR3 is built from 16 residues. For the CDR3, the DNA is TGCGCCAGCAGCCAACCTGGACGGGTGGGGACAGATACGCAGTATTTT. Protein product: CASSQPGRVGTDTQYF.

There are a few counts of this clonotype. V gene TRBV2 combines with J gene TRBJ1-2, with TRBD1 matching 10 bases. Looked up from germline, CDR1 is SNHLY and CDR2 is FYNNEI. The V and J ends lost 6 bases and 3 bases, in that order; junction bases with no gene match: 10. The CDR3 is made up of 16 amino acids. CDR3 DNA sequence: TGTGCCAGCAGCGAATCCCGGGACAGGGGCGACTATGGCTACACCTTC. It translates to CASSESRDRGDYGYTF.

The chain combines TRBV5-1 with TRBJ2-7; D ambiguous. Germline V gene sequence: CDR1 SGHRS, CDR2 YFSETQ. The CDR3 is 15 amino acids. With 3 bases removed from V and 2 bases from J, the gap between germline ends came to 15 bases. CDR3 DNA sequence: TGCGCCAGCAGCTATACGCCTCCTCGAGCCTACGAGCAGTACTTC. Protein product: CASSYTPPRAYEQYF.

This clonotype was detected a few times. DNA for the CDR3: TGTGCCAGCAGCCCCCGCCCTGGGGACTGGACTGAAGCTTTCTTT. This encodes CASSPRPGDWTEAFF. The rearrangement joins TRBV7-2 to TRBJ1-1, with D tentatively TRBD1 (5 bases). From germline, CDR1 is SGHTA and CDR2 FQGNSA. V was shortened by 5 bases and J by 5 bases, with 18 bases between the two germline ends. This CDR3 is built from 15 residues.

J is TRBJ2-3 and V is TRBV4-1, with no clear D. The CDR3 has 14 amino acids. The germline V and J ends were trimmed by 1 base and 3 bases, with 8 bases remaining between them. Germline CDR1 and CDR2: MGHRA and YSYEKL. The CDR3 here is CASSQGPQTDTQYF. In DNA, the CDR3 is TGCGCCAGCAGCCAAGGACCCCAGACAGATACGCAGTATTTT.

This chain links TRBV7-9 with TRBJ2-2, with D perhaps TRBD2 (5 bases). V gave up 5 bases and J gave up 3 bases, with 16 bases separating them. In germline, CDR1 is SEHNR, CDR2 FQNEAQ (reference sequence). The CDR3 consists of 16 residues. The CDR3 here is CASSVLGPADTGELFF. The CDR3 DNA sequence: TGTGCCAGCAGCGTCTTAGGTCCAGCGGACACCGGGGAGCTGTTTTTT.

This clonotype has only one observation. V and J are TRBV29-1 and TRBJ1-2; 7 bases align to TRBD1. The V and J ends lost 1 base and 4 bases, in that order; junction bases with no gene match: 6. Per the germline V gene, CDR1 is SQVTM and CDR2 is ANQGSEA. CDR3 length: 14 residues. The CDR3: CSVEATDRAYGYTF. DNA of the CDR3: TGCAGCGTTGAAGCCACCGACAGGGCCTATGGCTACACCTTC.

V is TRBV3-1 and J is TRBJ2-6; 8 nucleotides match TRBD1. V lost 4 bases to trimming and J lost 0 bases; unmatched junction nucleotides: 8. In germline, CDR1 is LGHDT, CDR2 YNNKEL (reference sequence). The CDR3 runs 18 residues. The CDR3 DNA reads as TGTGCCAGCAGCCTCCCGGGACAGGCGATCTCTGGGGCCAACGTCCTGACTTTC. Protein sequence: CASSLPGQAISGANVLTF.

The CDR3, as DNA: TGTGCCACCAGTGATCACTCCGGGTCCTTGGTACGAGGCTACACCTTC. This encodes CATSDHSGSLVRGYTF. J is TRBJ1-2 and V is TRBV24-1; D not resolved. With 3 bases removed from V and 8 bases from J, the gap between germline ends came to 21 bases. The CDR3 totals 16 residues. Germline lookup yields CDR1 KGHDR and CDR2 SFDVKD.

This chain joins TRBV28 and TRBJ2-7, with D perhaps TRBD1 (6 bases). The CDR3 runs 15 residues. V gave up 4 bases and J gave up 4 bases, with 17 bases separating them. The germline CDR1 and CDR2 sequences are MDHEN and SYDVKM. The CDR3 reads CASSSIRGQLYEQYF. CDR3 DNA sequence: TGTGCCAGCAGTTCAATCCGGGGACAACTTTACGAGCAGTACTTC. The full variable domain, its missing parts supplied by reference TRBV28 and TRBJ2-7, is DVKVTQSSRYLVKRTGEKVFLECVQDMDHENMFWYRQDPGLGLRLIYFSYDVKMKEKGDIPEGYSVSREKKERFSLILESASTNQTSMYLCASSSIRGQLYEQYFGPGTRLTVT.

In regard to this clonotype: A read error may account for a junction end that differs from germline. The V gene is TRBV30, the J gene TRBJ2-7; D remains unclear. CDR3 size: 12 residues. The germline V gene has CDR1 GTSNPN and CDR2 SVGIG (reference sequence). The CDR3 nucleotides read TGTGCCTGGAGTAGAATCTCCTACGAGCGGTACTTC. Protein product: CAWSRISYERYF.

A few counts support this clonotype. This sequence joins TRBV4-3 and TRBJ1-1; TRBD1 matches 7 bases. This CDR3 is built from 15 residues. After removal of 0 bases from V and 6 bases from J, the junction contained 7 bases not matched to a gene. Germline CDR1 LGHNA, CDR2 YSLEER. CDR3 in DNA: TGCGCCAGCAGCCAAGATGGAGGGGGCGAGGCTGAAGCTTTCTTT. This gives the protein CASSQDGGGEAEAFF.

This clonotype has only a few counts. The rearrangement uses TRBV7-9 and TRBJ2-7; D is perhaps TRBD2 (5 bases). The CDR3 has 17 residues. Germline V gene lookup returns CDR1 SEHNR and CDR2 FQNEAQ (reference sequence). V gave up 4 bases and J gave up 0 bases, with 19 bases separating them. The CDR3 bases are TGTGCCAGCAGCTGGAGCGGTTTTTCCTTTTTCTCCTACGAGCAGTACTTC. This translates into CASSWSGFSFFSYEQYF.

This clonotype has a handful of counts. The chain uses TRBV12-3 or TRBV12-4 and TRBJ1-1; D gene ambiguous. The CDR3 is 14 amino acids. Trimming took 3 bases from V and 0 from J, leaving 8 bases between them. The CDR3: CASSFKDLNTEAFF. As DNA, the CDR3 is TGTGCCAGCAGTTTTAAGGACCTGAACACTGAAGCTTTCTTT.

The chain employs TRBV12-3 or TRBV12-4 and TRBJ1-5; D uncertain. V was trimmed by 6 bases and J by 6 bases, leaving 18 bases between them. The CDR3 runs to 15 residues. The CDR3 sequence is CASSESFAGGQPQHF. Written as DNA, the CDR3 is TGTGCCAGCAGCGAATCCTTTGCTGGTGGTCAGCCCCAGCATTTT.

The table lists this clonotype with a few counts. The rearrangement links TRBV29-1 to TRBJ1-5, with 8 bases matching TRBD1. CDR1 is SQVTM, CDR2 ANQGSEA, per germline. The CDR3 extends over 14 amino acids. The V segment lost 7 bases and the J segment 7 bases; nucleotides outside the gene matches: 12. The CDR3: CSAREDRADQPQHF. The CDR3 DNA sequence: TGCAGCGCCAGAGAGGACAGGGCTGACCAGCCCCAGCATTTT. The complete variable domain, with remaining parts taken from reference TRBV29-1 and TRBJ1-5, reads SAVISQKPSRDICQRGTSLTIQCQVDSQVTMMFWYRQQPGQSLTLIATANQGSEATYESGFVIDKFPISRPNLTFSTLTVSNMSPEDSSIYLCSAREDRADQPQHFGDGTRLSIL.

The CDR3 coding sequence is TGTGCCAGCAGCGACCCCACAGGGGGCGGACATGAAAAACTGTTTTTT. This codes for CASSDPTGGGHEKLFF. The rearrangement uses TRBV7-9 and TRBJ1-4; 9 nucleotides align to TRBD1. The V gene end was trimmed by 5 bases and the J gene end by 6 bases; junction bases not matched to a gene: 10. CDR3 length: 16 amino acids. Germline V gene data show CDR1 as SEHNR and CDR2 as FQNEAQ (reference sequence).